This is a list of T cell receptor beta chains from one sample in a study of neoadjuvant anti-PD-1 for oral cavity cancer. The repertoire was sequenced with immunoSEQ multiplex PCR; TCRdb's copy has only in-frame clones and lacks some. The sample has more than 13,000 clones; approximately 70% are singletons. This specimen was PBMCs, taken after nivolumab (anti-PD-1) treatment. The receptors derive from a person aged 35-79 years with oral cavity squamous cell carcinoma. CDR3s include the opening cysteine and the closing phenylalanine or tryptophan. The order of the fields is clone size, D gene, J gene, CDR3 length, V gene, CDR3 DNA, CDR3 protein. The D gene is left open where the match is weak. The size field is filled for only some rows; it gives once, few, many or a size class.

clone_size: .; d_call: TRBD2; j_call: TRBJ2-3; cdr3_length: 15; v_call: TRBV6-1; cdr3_nt: TGTGCCAGCATAACAGCGGGAGGTTACACAGATACGCAGTATTTT; cdr3_aa: CASITAGGYTDTQYF
clone_size: .; d_call: .; j_call: TRBJ2-7; cdr3_length: 14; v_call: TRBV19; cdr3_nt: TGTGCCAGTAGTATAGGTCGGGGAAAAGACGAGCAGTACTTC; cdr3_aa: CASSIGRGKDEQYF
clone_size: .; d_call: .; j_call: TRBJ2-7; cdr3_length: 14; v_call: TRBV5-4; cdr3_nt: TGTGCCAGCAGCTTGAGTCCGGGGAGCTACGAGCAGTACTTC; cdr3_aa: CASSLSPGSYEQYF
clone_size: few; d_call: .; j_call: TRBJ1-2; cdr3_length: 12; v_call: TRBV28; cdr3_nt: TGTGCCAGCAAAGACAGTAACTATGGCTACACCTTC; cdr3_aa: CASKDSNYGYTF
clone_size: .; d_call: TRBD2; j_call: TRBJ2-2; cdr3_length: 16; v_call: TRBV7-3; cdr3_nt: TGTGCCAGCAGCTCTAGCGGCGGAGCGAACACCGGGGAGCTGTTTTTT; cdr3_aa: CASSSSGGANTGELFF
clone_size: .; d_call: .; j_call: TRBJ1-2; cdr3_length: 11; v_call: TRBV19; cdr3_nt: TGTGCCAGTGAGAGGAACTATGGCTACACCTTC; cdr3_aa: CASERNYGYTF